These 23 T cell receptor beta chains share one sample of origin, sequenced in a study of human T cells and chemical hapten exposure. TCRdb itself ran the RACE reads through MiXCR, one entry per CDR3 protein. In the table there are about 81,000 distinct CDR3 sequences, under 9% of which are singletons. Regarding time point: patch test 1, 2 weeks after DPC sensitization. Regarding treatment: therapeutic diphenylcyclopropenone sensitization with weekly scalp DPC. This specimen was whole blood, taken in connection with sensitization to the hapten diphenylcyclopropenone (DPC). The receptors were gathered from a woman in her thirties with alopecia areata. Some clones in this sample may be carry-over from other donors' samples.

At least ten counts were recorded for this clonotype. J is TRBJ2-5 and V is TRBV5-1; D perhaps matches TRBD1 (6 bases). The CDR3 is 14 residues long. In germline, CDR1 is SGHRS, CDR2 YFSETQ. V was shortened by 4 bases and J by 2 bases, with 12 bases between the two germline ends. The CDR3, as DNA: TGCGCCAGCAGCATGGGGGCCGTTCAAGAGACCCAGTACTTC. Amino acid sequence: CASSMGAVQETQYF.

This clonotype was counted ten times or more. The chain is built from TRBV20-1 and TRBJ1-6; unclear D gene. Trimming cost V 6 bases and J 0 bases, with 12 bases left between them. Germline V gene data show CDR1 as DFQATT and CDR2 as SNEGSKA (reference sequence). The CDR3 length is 15 residues. CDR3 nucleotide sequence: TGCAGTGCCCCCAGTGGAAGCTCCTATAATTCACCCCTCCACTTT. This gives the protein CSAPSGSSYNSPLHF.

This clonotype has at least ten counts. This rearrangement joins TRBV10-3 to TRBJ2-7, with D unclear. V gave up 8 bases and J gave up 3 bases, with 14 bases separating them. This CDR3 is built from 13 residues. Looked up from germline, CDR1 is ENHRY and CDR2 is SYGVKD. The CDR3 region is CAISPQTSYEQYF. CDR3 in DNA: TGTGCCATCTCGCCCCAAACCAGCTACGAGCAGTACTTC.

The chain carries TRBV3-1 and TRBJ1-2; D unresolved. This CDR3 contains 13 residues. Germline V CDR1 and CDR2: LGHDT, YNNKEL (reference sequence). V was clipped by 1 base and J by 9 bases, with 12 bases between them. The CDR3 coding sequence is TGTGCCAGCAGCCAAGTTGACACTGGGAGCTACACCTTC. Translating it yields CASSQVDTGSYTF.

Many counts were recorded for this clonotype. In DNA form, the CDR3 reads TGTGCCAGCAGGTTCCAGGATGGTTCAGGGAGGCCCAATCAGCCCCAGCATTTT. It yields the protein CASRFQDGSGRPNQPQHF. The chain carries TRBV12-3 or TRBV12-4 and TRBJ1-5, with D perhaps TRBD1 (5 bases). The CDR3 covers 18 residues. The ends were cut back, 6 bases at V and 3 bases at J, with 24 bases in the middle.

This chain uses TRBV5-1 with TRBJ1-1; weak D call: TRBD1 (6 bases). V shed 4 bases and J shed 1 base, with 14 bases lying between them. Per germline, CDR1 SGHRS and CDR2 YFSETQ. This CDR3 spans 15 amino acids. CDR3: CASSPSSTGNTEAFF. The CDR3 DNA reads TGCGCCAGCAGCCCATCATCGACAGGGAACACTGAAGCTTTCTTT.

This clonotype was observed many times. The rearrangement links TRBV6-5 to TRBJ1-1; TRBD1 matches at 8 bases. Trimming took 6 bases from V and 4 from J; bases not matched to a gene: 4. CDR1 and CDR2 from the germline V gene are MNHEY and SVGAGI. CDR3 size: 13 residues. CDR3 DNA sequence: TGTGCCAGCAGGAACAGGGGGGGCACTGAAGCTTTCTTT. Its protein product is CASRNRGGTEAFF.

The chain employs TRBV6-1 and TRBJ2-2; D unresolved. V lost 7 bases and J 4 bases, leaving 13 bases between the germline ends. This CDR3 is built from 14 residues. Germline V CDR1 and CDR2: MNHNS, SASEGT. In nucleotides, the CDR3 is TGTGCCAGCACCATAGAGGAGTTCACCGGGGAGCTGTTTTTT. The encoded protein is CASTIEEFTGELFF.

As regards this clonotype: This could be a read error, since a much larger clone is one nucleotide away. V usage is TRBV25-1 and J usage is TRBJ1-2; no definite D call. Germline-derived CDR1 and CDR2 are MGHDK and SYGVNS. The CDR3 extends over 10 amino acids. The CDR3 DNA reads TGTGCCAGTAGGAAGTATGGCTACAACTTC. This translates into CASRKYGYNF.

This clonotype was found a few times. The gene calls are TRBV20-1 and TRBJ2-5, with a weak D call TRBD2 (5 bases). The V gene's germline CDR1 is DFQATT and CDR2 SNEGSKA (reference sequence). This CDR3 has 13 amino acids. V lost 7 bases, J lost 2 bases, and 14 bases lay in between. As DNA, the CDR3 is TGCAGTGGGGTTAGGACGGGACAAGAGACCCAGTACTTC. Encoded protein: CSGVRTGQETQYF.

This clonotype was found many times. The chain has TRBV5-1 and TRBJ1-1; 9 bases map to TRBD1. The germline V gene encodes CDR1 SGHRS and CDR2 YFSETQ. This CDR3 is 13 amino acids long. With V trimmed by 0 bases and J by 9 bases, 3 bases remained unmatched. The CDR3 nucleotides are TGCGCCAGCAGCTTGGAACAGGGGGCAAAAGCTTTCTTT. Translating it yields CASSLEQGAKAFF.

This clonotype was seen ten or more times. The chain has TRBV27 and TRBJ1-1; D is possibly TRBD1 (5 bases). Germline loops: CDR1 MNHEY, CDR2 SMNVEV (reference sequence). Trimming took 2 bases from V and 1 from J, leaving 17 bases between them. There are 17 residues in the CDR3. CDR3 protein: CASSLGARGPPNTEAFF. In DNA form, the CDR3 reads TGTGCCAGCAGTTTAGGGGCGAGAGGGCCCCCGAACACTGAAGCTTTCTTT.

This clonotype appeared many times. The V call is TRBV28, the J call TRBJ2-7; maybe TRBD1 (6 bases). V lost 6 bases and J 5 bases, leaving 17 bases between the germline ends. The CDR3 contains 14 residues. Germline CDR1 and CDR2: MDHEN and SYDVKM. The CDR3 spells CASSTPTGTHEQYF. The CDR3 region has the DNA TGTGCCAGCAGCACACCGACAGGAACCCACGAGCAGTACTTC.

This clonotype was detected ten times or more. The chain recombines TRBV7-2 with TRBJ1-2; D is possibly TRBD1 (6 bases). This CDR3 region has 16 residues. V dropped 4 bases and J dropped 7 bases, with 22 bases sitting between them. Per germline, CDR1 SGHTA and CDR2 FQGNSA. CDR3 region: CASSSGAQEIFFGYTF. DNA of the CDR3: TGTGCCAGCAGCTCAGGGGCCCAGGAAATCTTTTTTGGCTACACCTTC.

This clonotype was found many times. This chain joins TRBV18 and TRBJ2-3; D unresolved. CDR1 is KGHSH, CDR2 LQKENI, per germline. V was pared by 0 bases and J by 9 bases, with 7 bases between. There are 12 residues in the CDR3. The DNA for the CDR3 is TGTGCCAGCTCACCACCCTTAGAGACGCAGTATTTT. Translated, it gives CASSPPLETQYF.

This clonotype was recorded at least ten times. The V call is TRBV29-1, the J call TRBJ2-3, with 10 positions matching TRBD1. The CDR3 is 14 residues long. Unmatched junction bases numbered 6, after V lost 8 bases and J lost 1 base. In germline, CDR1 is SQVTM, CDR2 ANQGSEA. The CDR3 here is CSTTGQGGTDTQYF. DNA of the CDR3: TGCAGCACTACTGGACAGGGGGGCACAGATACGCAGTATTTT.

This chain joins TRBV5-6 and TRBJ1-6; D not resolved. V dropped 5 bases and J dropped 0 bases, with 6 bases sitting between them. Germline loops: CDR1 SGHDT, CDR2 YYEEEE. This CDR3 comprises 14 residues. CDR3 in DNA: TGTGCCAGCAGTCAGAGCTCCTATAATTCACCCCTCCACTTT. Translated, it gives CASSQSSYNSPLHF.

This clonotype showed up many times. This chain connects TRBV6-6 to TRBJ2-3; TRBD2 matches at 9 bases. CDR3 size: 17 residues. Germline assignment: CDR1 MNHNY and CDR2 SVGAGI (reference sequence). Trimming at V came to 0 bases and at J to 2 bases, leaving 6 bases not matched to a gene. CDR3 sequence (DNA): TGTGCCAGCAGTTACTCGAAAACTAGCGGGTTCACAGATACGCAGTATTTT. Protein: CASSYSKTSGFTDTQYF.

This clonotype has only a few counts. V usage is TRBV27 and J usage is TRBJ2-2; D gene unclear. Trimming shortened V by 1 base and J by 2 bases, and 17 bases separated the two germline ends. Germline values: CDR1 MNHEY, CDR2 SMNVEV (reference sequence). The CDR3 loop spans 18 amino acids. CDR3 coding DNA: TGTGCCAGCAGTTTATTTAAAGGGCCCAGGCTAAACACCGGGGAGCTGTTTTTT. It translates to CASSLFKGPRLNTGELFF.

J is TRBJ2-7 and V is TRBV30; maybe TRBD1 (6 bases). The CDR3 length is 11 residues. Germline CDR1 reads GTSNPN; CDR2 reads SVGIG (reference sequence). The V gene lost 5 bases and the J gene lost 4 bases, with 9 bases spanning the gap. CDR3 DNA: TGTGCCTGGGCGGACAGTTACGAGCAGTACTTC. It encodes CAWADSYEQYF.

This chain links TRBV5-1 with TRBJ2-7; 9 bases agree with TRBD1. CDR1 and CDR2 from the germline V gene are SGHRS and YFSETQ. The ends lost 5 bases at V and 0 bases at J; junction bases unmatched: 6. This CDR3 contains 15 residues. CDR3 sequence: CASSWGQGPSYEQYF. The CDR3 DNA follows: TGCGCCAGCAGTTGGGGACAGGGACCCTCCTACGAGCAGTACTTC.

The chain uses TRBV5-1 and TRBJ2-7, with D unresolved. Germline-derived CDR1 and CDR2 are SGHRS and YFSETQ. The length of the CDR3 is 13 residues. Trimming pared 4 bases from V and 0 bases from J, leaving 8 bases between. The CDR3 protein is CASSQDRSYEQYF. The CDR3 nucleotides are TGCGCCAGCAGCCAGGATCGCTCCTACGAGCAGTACTTC.

This clonotype was seen repeatedly, ten times or more. The chain combines TRBV6-6 with TRBJ2-6; possibly TRBD1 or TRBD2 for D (5 bases each). The CDR3 is made up of 16 amino acids. Trimming shortened V by 5 bases and J by 4 bases, and 15 bases separated the two germline ends. CDR1 is MNHNY and CDR2 is SVGAGI in the germline V gene (reference sequence). DNA for the CDR3: TGTGCCAGCAGTCGGGACGTTTATTCGGGGGCCAACGTCCTGACTTTC. It codes for CASSRDVYSGANVLTF.